The subject of this entry is one T cell receptor (beta chain). Judged by its sample share, this clone qualifies as large (0.1 to 1%). Which antigen it targets is not known. Base qualities were left out, and no much larger clone turns up one base away. Additional DNA sequences in this sample encode the identical CDR3. CDR1 MNHNS and CDR2 SASEGT were looked up in the germline V gene. From the cysteine up to the phenylalanine, the CDR3 has a length of 15 residues. CDR3 DNA is the only sequence kept; it has 45 bases, read in frame from the first base. V sheds 7 bases and J sheds 0 bases, leaving 13 bases between their ends. For sequencing of the TCRbeta CDR3 region, genomic DNA was extracted from the sorted cells. TCRbeta CDR3 regions were sequenced using the immunoSEQ Assay. In TCRdb, the immuneACCESS table is reduced to in-frame sequences with V and J assigned. These tables do not hold every clone; where another copy was compared, an unresolved V gene accounts for under half, and the others remain unexplained. The table for this sample lists 1,800 or so clones; roughly 80% of them were counted only once. Of the sample, about 37% is held by the ten largest clones.

Patients with autoimmune disease history or receiving systemic immunosuppression were excluded from the trial. Peripheral blood for TCR sequencing was collected from all dose cohorts at baseline, on cycle 4 day 1, and on cycle 7 day 1. The samples were drawn from a first-in-human, open-label, multicenter phase I dose-escalation trial of ivuxolimab. The trial enrolled adults with locally advanced or metastatic head and neck squamous cell, hepatocellular, melanoma or renal cell carcinoma. Before TCR sequencing, CD4+ T cells and CD8+ T cells from peripheral blood were sorted into separate populations. This entry is derived from a study of OX40 agonist ivuxolimab in advanced cancers. Background on the whole study: Ivuxolimab, which targeted the costimulatory receptor OX40 (CD134), was an agonistic, fully human IgG2 monoclonal antibody. Partial responses occurred in three dose-escalation patients: two with cutaneous melanoma and one with hepatocellular carcinoma. In the dose-escalation cohort, more than 80% of patients were male, and the mean age was 60 years with a range of about 20 to 80. The paper describes the monotherapy dose-escalation part (N ≈ 52 patients) of the phase I trial of ivuxolimab. Patients were allowed to have had prior anti-PD-1, anti-PD-L1 or anti-CTLA-4 therapy, and roughly two fifths of the dose-escalation patients had been treated with checkpoint inhibitors. Intravenous ivuxolimab was administered to patients every 2 weeks at six dose levels: 0.01, 0.1, 0.3, 1.5, 3 and 10 mg/kg. Peripheral TCRbeta sequencing was intended to test whether TCR sequence diversity was altered and clonal T-cell expansion was caused by ivuxolimab. Among the roughly 50 dose-escalation patients, some 20 had hepatocellular carcinoma, some 15 melanoma, 9 renal cell carcinoma and 9 head and neck cancer.

What the research found in general, with its limitations: Low levels of normalized T-cell clonal expansion were also shown by some nonresponding patients. At doses of 0.1 to 3.0 mg/kg, clonal expansion of both CD4+ and CD8+ T cells in blood was seen between baseline and week 6. The antigen specificity of the clonally expanded peripheral T cells was not determined. After ivuxolimab, more expanded clones were found on average in CD8+ T cells than in CD4+ T cells. In partial responders in the 0.1-3.0 mg/kg groups, normalized peripheral clonal expansion was found to be among the lowest, especially among CD8+ T cells.

This receptor chain uses TRBV6-1 and TRBJ1-5; the D gene cannot be named for sure. Sequencing was performed on CD4+ or CD8+ T cells sorted from blood, taken in a trial of the OX40 agonist ivuxolimab. This clonotype was obtained from an adult with an advanced solid tumor such as melanoma, head and neck, liver or kidney cancer. The CDR3 has the sequence CASNLSGDSNQPQHF. The nucleotide sequence is TGTGCCAGCAATTTAAGCGGGGATAGCAATCAGCCCCAGCATTTT.